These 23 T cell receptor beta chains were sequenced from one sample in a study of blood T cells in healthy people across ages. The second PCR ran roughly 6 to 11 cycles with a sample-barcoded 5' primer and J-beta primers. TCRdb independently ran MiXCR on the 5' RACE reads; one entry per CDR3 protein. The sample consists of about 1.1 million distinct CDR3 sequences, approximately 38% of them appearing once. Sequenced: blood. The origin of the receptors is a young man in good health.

In DNA form, the CDR3 reads TGCAGTATTCCGGGACTAGCGGGCGTAGCCAAAAACATTCAGTACTTC. It codes for CSIPGLAGVAKNIQYF. V is TRBV20-1 and J is TRBJ2-4; 12 nucleotides match TRBD2. CDR3 length: 16 residues. Losses at the gene ends were 8 bases for V and 0 bases for J; bases not matched to a gene: 8. Germline V gene data show CDR1 as DFQATT and CDR2 as SNEGSKA (reference sequence).

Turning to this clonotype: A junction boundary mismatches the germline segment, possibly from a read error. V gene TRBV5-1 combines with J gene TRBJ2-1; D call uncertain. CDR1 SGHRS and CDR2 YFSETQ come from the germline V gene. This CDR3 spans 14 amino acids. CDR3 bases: TGCGCCAGCAGTTTGGACCACCCCTACAATGAGCAGTTCTTC. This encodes CASSLDHPYNEQFF.

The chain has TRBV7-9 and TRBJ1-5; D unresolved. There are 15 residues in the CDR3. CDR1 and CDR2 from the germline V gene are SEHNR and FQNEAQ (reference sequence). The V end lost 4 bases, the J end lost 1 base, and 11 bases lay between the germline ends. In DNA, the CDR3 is TGTGCCAGCAGCTACGACGGTACGAGCAATCAGCCCCAGCATTTT. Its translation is CASSYDGTSNQPQHF.

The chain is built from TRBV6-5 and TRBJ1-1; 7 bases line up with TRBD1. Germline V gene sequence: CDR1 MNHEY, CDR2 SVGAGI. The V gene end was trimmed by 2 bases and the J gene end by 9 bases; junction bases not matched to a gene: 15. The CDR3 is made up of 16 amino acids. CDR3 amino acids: CASSYTSSGQFFKAFF. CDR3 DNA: TGTGCCAGCAGTTACACGTCATCGGGACAGTTTTTTAAAGCTTTCTTT.

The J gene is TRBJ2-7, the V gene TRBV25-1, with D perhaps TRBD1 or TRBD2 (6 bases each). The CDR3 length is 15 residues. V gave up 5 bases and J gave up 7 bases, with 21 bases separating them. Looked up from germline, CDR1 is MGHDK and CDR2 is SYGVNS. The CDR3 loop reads CASSLQGSRLEEQYF. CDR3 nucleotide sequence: TGTGCCAGCAGTTTACAGGGCAGTCGACTAGAGGAGCAGTACTTC.

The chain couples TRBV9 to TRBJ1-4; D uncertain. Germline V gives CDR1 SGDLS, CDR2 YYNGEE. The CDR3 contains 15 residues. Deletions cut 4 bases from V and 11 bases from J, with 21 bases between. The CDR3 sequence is CASSPLGDNSRKLFF. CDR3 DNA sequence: TGTGCCAGCAGCCCCCTCGGAGACAATTCCAGGAAACTGTTTTTT.

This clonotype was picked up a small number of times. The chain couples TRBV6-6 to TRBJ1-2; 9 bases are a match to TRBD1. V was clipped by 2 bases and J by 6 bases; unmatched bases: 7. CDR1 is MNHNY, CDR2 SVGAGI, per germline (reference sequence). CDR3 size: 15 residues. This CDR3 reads CASSYDGQGNNGYTF. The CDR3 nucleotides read TGTGCCAGCAGTTACGACGGACAGGGGAATAATGGCTACACCTTC.

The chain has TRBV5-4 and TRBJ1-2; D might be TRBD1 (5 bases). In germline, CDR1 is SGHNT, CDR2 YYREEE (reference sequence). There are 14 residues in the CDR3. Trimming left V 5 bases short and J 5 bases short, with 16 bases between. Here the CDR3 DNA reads TGTGCCAGCAGTACCCAGGGTCTCGATTATGGCTACACCTTC. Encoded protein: CASSTQGLDYGYTF.

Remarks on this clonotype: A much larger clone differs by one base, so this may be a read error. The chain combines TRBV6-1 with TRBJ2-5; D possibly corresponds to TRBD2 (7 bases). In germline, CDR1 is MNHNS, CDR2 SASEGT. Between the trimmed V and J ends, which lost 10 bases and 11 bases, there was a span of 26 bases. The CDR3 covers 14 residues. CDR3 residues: CANKPLAGAHEQYF. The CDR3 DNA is TGTGCCAACAAGCCCCTTGCGGGGGCCCATGAGCAGTACTTC.

CDR3: CASSQINTEAFF. CDR3 nucleotide sequence: TGTGCCAGCAGCCAGATTAACACTGAAGCTTTCTTT. The rearrangement joins TRBV7-9 to TRBJ1-1; D is ambiguous. The length of the CDR3 is 12 residues. The V gene lost 5 bases and the J gene lost 2 bases, with 6 bases spanning the gap. Germline assignment: CDR1 SEHNR and CDR2 FQNEAQ (reference sequence).

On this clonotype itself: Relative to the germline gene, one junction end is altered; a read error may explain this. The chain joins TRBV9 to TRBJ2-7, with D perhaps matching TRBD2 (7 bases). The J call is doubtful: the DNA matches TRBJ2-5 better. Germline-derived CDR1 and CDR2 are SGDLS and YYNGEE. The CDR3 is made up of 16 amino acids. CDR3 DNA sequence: TGTACCAGCAGCGTAGGAGGCGGGGGCTTAGAAGAGACCCAGTACTTC. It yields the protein CTSSVGGGGLEETQYF.

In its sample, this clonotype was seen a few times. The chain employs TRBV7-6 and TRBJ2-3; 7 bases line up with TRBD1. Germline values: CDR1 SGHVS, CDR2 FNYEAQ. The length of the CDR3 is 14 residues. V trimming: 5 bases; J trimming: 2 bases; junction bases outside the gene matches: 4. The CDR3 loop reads CASSQGVDTDTQYF. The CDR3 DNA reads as TGTGCCAGCAGCCAGGGGGTAGACACAGATACGCAGTATTTT.

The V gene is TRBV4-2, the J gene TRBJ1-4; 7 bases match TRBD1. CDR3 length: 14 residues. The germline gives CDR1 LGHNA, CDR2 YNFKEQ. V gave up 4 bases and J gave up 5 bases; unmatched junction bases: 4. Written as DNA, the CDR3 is TGTGCCAGCAGCCCACCACAGGGGAATGAAAAACTGTTTTTT. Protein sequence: CASSPPQGNEKLFF.

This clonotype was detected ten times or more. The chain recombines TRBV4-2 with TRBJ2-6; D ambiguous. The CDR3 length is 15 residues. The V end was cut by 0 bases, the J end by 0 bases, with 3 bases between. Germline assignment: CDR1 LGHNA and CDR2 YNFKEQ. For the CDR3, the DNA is TGTGCCAGCAGCCAAGACAACTCTGGGGCCAACGTCCTGACTTTC. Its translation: CASSQDNSGANVLTF.

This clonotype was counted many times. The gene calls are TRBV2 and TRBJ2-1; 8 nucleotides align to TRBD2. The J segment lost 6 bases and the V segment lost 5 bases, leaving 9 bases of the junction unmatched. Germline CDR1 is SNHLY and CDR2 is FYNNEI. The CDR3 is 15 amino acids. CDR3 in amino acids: CASSLGTGGLNEQFF. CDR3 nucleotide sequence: TGTGCCAGCAGTTTAGGTACGGGGGGGCTCAATGAGCAGTTCTTC.

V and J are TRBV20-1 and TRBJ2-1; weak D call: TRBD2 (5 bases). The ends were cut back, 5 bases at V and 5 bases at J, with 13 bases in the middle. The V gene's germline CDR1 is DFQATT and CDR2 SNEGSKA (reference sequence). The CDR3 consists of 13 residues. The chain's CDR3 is CSAYRGADNEQFF. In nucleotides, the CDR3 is TGCAGTGCTTATCGGGGAGCGGACAATGAGCAGTTCTTC.

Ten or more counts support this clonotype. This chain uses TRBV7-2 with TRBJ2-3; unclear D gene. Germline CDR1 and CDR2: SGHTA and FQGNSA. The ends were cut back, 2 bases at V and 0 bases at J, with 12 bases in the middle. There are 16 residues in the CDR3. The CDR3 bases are TGTGCCAGCAGCTTATCGGTGCGGAGTAGCACAGATACGCAGTATTTT. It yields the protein CASSLSVRSSTDTQYF.

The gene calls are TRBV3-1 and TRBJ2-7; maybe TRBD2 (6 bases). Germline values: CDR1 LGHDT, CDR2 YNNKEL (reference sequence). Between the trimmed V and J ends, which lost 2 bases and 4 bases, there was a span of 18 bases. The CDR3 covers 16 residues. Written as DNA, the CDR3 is TGTGCCAGCAGCCAACCCAACTGGAGGGGAGGATACGAGCAGTACTTC. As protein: CASSQPNWRGGYEQYF.

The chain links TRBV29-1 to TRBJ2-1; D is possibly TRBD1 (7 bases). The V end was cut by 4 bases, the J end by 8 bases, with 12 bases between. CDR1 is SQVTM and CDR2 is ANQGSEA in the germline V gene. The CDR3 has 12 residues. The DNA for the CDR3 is TGCAGCGTTGTGGAGGGGACAGATGAGCAGTTCTTC. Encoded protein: CSVVEGTDEQFF.

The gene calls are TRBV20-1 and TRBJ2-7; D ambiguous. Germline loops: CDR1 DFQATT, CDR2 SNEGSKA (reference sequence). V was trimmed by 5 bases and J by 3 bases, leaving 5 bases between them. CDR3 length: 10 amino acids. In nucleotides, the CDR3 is TGCAGTGCTTTGGGCTACGAGCAGTACTTC. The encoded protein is CSALGYEQYF.

In DNA form, the CDR3 reads TGCGCCAGCAGCCAAAATGTTCGGCTTAGCACAGATACGCAGTATTTT. Amino acid sequence: CASSQNVRLSTDTQYF. The chain is built from TRBV4-3 and TRBJ2-3; D remains ambiguous. The germline gives CDR1 LGHNA, CDR2 YSLEER. The CDR3 loop spans 16 amino acids. V was pared by 2 bases and J by 0 bases, with 12 bases between.

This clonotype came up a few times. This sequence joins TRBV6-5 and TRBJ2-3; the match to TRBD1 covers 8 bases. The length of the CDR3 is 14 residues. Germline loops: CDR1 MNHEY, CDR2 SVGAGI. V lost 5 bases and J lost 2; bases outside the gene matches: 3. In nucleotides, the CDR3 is TGTGCCAGCAGTCGGACAGGGCTCACAGATACGCAGTATTTT. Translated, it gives CASSRTGLTDTQYF.

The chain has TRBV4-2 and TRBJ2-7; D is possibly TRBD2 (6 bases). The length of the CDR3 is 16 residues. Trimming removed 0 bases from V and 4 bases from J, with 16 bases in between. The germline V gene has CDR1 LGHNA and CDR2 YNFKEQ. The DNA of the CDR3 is TGTGCCAGCAGCCAAGATCCGACCGGAGGGTTGTACGAGCAGTACTTC. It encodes CASSQDPTGGLYEQYF.